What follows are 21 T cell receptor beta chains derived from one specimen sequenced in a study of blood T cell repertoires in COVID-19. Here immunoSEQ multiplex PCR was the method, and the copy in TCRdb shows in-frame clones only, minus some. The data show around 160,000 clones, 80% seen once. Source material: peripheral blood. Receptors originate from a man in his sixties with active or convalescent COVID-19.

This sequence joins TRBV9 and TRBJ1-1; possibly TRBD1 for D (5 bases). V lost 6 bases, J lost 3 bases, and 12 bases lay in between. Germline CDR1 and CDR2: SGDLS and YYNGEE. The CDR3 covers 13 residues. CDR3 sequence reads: CASNRQIDTEAFF. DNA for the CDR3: TGTGCCAGCAACAGACAGATTGACACTGAAGCTTTCTTT.

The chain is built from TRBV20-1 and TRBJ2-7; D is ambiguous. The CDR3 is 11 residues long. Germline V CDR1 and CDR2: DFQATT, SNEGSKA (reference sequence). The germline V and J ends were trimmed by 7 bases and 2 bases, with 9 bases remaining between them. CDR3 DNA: TGCAGTGGAAGGAGCGCCTACGAGCAGTACTTC. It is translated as CSGRSAYEQYF.

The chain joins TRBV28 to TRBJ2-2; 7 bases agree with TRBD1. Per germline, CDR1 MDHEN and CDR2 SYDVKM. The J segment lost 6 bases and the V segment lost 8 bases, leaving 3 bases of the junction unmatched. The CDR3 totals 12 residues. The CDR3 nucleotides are TGTGCCAGCGGAACAGGGGCCGGGGAGCTGTTTTTT. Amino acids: CASGTGAGELFF.

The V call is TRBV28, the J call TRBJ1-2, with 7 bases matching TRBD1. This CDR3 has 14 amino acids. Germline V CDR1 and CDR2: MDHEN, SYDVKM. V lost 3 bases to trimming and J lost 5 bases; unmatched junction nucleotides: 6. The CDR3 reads CASSFRDRLYGYTF. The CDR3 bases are TGTGCCAGCAGTTTCAGGGACAGACTTTATGGCTACACCTTC.

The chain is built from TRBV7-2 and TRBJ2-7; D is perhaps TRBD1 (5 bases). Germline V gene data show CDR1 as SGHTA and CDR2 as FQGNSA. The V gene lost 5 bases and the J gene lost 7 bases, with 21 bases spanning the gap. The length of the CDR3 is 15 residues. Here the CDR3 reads CASSLGQGYLREQYF. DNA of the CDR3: TGTGCCAGCAGCCTGGGCCAGGGATATCTCCGGGAGCAGTACTTC.

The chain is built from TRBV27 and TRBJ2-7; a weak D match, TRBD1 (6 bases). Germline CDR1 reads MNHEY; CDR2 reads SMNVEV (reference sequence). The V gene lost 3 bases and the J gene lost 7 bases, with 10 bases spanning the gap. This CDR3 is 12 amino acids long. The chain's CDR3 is CASSFARGEQYF. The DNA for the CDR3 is TGTGCCAGCAGTTTCGCCAGGGGAGAGCAGTACTTC.

CDR3 in amino acids: CASRPSGGTIYGYTF. CDR3 nucleotides: TGTGCCAGCAGACCCAGCGGGGGAACTATCTATGGCTACACCTTC. The V call is TRBV28, the J call TRBJ1-2; perhaps TRBD1 as D (5 bases). The germline CDR1 and CDR2 sequences are MDHEN and SYDVKM. The CDR3 contains 15 residues. V lost 6 bases to trimming and J lost 4 bases, with 18 bases between them.

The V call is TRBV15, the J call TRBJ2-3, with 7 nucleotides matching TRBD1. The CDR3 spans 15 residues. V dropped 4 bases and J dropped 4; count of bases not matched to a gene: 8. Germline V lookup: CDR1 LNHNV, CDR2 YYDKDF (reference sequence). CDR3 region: CATSTPEGAADTQYF. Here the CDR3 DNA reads TGTGCCACCAGCACCCCTGAGGGGGCCGCAGATACGCAGTATTTT.

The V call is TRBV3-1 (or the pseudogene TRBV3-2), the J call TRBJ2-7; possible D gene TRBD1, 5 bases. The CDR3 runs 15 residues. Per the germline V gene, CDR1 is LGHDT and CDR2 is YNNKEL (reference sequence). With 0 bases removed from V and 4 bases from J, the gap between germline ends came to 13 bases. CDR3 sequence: CASSQDSARVYEQYF. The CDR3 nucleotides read TGTGCCAGCAGCCAAGATTCCGCCAGGGTGTACGAGCAGTACTTC.

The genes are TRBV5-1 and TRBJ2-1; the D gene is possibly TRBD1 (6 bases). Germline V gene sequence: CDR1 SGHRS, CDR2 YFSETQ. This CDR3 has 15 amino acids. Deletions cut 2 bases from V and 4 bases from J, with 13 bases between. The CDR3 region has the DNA TGCGCCAGCAGCTTTAGACAGGAAGCTTACAATGAGCAGTTCTTC. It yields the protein CASSFRQEAYNEQFF.

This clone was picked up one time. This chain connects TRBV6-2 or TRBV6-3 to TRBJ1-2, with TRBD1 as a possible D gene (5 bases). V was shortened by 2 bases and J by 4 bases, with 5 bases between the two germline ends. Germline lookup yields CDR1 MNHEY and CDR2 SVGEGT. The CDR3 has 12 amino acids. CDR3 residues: CASSYGAYGYTF. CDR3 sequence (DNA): TGTGCCAGCAGTTACGGGGCCTATGGCTACACCTTC.

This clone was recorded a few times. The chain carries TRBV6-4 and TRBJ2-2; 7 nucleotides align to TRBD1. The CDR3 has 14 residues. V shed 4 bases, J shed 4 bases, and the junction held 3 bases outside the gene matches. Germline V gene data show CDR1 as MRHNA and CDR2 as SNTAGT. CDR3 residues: CASSGDRATGELFF. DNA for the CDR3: TGTGCCAGCAGTGGTGACAGGGCCACCGGGGAGCTGTTTTTT.

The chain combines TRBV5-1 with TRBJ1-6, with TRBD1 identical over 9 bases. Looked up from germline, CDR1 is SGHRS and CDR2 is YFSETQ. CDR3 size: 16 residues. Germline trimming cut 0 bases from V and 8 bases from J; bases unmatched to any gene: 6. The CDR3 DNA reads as TGCGCCAGCAGCTTGGGATGGGACAGGGTGGATTCACCCCTCCACTTT. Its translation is CASSLGWDRVDSPLHF.

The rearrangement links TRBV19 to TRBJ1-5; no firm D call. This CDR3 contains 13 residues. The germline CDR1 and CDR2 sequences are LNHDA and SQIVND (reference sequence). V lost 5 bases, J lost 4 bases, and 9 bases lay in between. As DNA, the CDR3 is TGTGCCAGTAGTGTGTCAGTAAATCAGCCCCAGCATTTT. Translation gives CASSVSVNQPQHF.

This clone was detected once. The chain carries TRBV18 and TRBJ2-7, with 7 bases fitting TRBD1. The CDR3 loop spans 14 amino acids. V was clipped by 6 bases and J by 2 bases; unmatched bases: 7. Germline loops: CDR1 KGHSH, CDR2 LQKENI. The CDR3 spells CASSHQTGTYEQYF. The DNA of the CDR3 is TGTGCCAGCTCCCATCAGACAGGGACCTACGAGCAGTACTTC.

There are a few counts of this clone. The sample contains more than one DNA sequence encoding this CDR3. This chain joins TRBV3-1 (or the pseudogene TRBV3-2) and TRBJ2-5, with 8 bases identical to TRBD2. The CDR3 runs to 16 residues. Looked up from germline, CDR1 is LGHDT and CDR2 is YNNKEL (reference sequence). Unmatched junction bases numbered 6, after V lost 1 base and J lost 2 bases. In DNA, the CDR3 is TGTGCCAGCAGCCAAGGGCTAGCGGGTGCGCAAGAGACCCAGTACTTC. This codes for CASSQGLAGAQETQYF.

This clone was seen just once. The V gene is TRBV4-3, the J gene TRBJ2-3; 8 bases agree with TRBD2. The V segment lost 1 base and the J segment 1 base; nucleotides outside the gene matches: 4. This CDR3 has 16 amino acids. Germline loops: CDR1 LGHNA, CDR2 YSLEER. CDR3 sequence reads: CASSQGYGRGTDTQYF. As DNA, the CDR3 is TGCGCCAGCAGCCAAGGGTACGGGAGGGGCACAGATACGCAGTATTTT.

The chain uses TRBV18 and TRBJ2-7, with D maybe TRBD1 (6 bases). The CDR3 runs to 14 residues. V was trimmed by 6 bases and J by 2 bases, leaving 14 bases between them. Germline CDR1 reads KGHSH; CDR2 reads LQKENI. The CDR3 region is CASSTKQGPYEQYF. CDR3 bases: TGTGCCAGCTCCACAAAGCAGGGGCCCTACGAGCAGTACTTC.

The DNA for the CDR3 is TGCGCCAGCAGCTTATCTAGCGGGAGCCCCGGGGAGCTGTTTTTT. This encodes CASSLSSGSPGELFF. The chain links TRBV5-1 to TRBJ2-2, with TRBD2 matching over 10 bases. V trimming: 2 bases; J trimming: 6 bases; junction bases outside the gene matches: 4. CDR3 length equals 15 residues. Per the germline V gene, CDR1 is SGHRS and CDR2 is YFSETQ. The variable domain in full, completed from reference TRBV5-1 and TRBJ2-2, reads KAGVTQTPRYLIKTRGQQVTLSCSPISGHRSVSWYQQTPGQGLQFLFEYFSETQRNKGNFPGRFSGRQFSNSRSEMNVSTLELGDSALYLCASSLSSGSPGELFFGEGSRLTVL.

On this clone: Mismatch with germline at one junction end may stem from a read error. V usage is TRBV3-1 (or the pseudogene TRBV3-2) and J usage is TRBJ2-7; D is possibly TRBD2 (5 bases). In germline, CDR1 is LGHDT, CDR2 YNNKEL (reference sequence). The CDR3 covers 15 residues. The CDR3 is CASSQVGSSSYEQYF. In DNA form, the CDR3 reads TGTGCCAGCAGTCAAGTAGGGAGTTCGTCCTACGAGCAGTACTTC.

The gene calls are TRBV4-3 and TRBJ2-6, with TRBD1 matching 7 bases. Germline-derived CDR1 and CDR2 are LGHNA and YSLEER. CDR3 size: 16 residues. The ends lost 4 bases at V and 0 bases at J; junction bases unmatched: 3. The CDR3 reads CASSRTGVSGANVLTF. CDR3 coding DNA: TGCGCCAGCAGCCGAACAGGGGTCTCTGGGGCCAACGTCCTGACTTTC.